This T cell receptor beta chain comes out of a study of T cells in localized non-small cell lung cancer. Points from the study as a whole: Among the tissues sampled, uninvolved adjacent lung had the highest T cell clonality, above tumor. Appearances in adjacent lung were noted for a median roughly 50 of the top 100 tumor clones.

This clone was seen only once. What it binds is not known. Some clones are missing from TCRdb's copy, which holds only in-frame ones; the method was immunoSEQ multiplex PCR. The sample carries 23,000 or so clones, approximately 86% recorded once. V shed 4 bases and J shed 0 bases, with 5 bases lying between them. Germline V lookup: CDR1 SGHDT, CDR2 YYEEEE. This CDR3 has 13 amino acids. This receptor was obtained from a male donor at least 60 years old with stage II squamous cell lung carcinoma. The gene calls are TRBV5-6 and TRBJ1-3; D not resolved. Source: peripheral blood, taken before any cancer treatment. Here the CDR3 DNA reads TGTGCCAGCAGCGGAGTCTCTGGAAACACCATATATTTT. It is translated as CASSGVSGNTIYF.